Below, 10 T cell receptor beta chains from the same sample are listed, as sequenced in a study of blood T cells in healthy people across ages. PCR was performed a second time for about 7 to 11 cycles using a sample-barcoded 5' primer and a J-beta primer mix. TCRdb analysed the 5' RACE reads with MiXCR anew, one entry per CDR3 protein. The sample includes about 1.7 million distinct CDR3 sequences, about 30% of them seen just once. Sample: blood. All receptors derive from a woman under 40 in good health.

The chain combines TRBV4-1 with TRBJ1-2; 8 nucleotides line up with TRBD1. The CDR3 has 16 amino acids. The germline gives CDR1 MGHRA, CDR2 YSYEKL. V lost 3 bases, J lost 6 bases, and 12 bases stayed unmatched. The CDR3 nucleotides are TGCGCCAGCAGCCACAGGACAGGGCAGAAGGCGGATGGCTACACCTTC. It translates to CASSHRTGQKADGYTF.

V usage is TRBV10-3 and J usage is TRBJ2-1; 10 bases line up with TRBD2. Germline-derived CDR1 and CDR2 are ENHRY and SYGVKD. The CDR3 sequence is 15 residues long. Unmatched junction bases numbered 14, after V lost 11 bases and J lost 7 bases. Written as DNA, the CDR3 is TGTGCCGTCGGGGCTAGCGGGAGCATGAGAAATGAGCAGTTCTTC. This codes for CAVGASGSMRNEQFF.

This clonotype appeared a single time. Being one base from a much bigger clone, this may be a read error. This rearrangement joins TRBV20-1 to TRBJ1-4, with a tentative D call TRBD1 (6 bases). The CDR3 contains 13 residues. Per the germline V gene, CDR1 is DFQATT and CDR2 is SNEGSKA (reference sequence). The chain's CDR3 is CSARGGAGEKPFF. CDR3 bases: TGCAGTGCTAGAGGGGGCGCAGGGGAAAAACCGTTTTTT.

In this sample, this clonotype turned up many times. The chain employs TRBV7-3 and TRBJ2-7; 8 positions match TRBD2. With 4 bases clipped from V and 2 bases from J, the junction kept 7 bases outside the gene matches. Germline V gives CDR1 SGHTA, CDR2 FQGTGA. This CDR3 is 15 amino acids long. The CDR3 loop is CASSSSSGPTYEQYF. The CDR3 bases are TGTGCCAGCAGCTCCTCTAGCGGGCCCACCTACGAGCAGTACTTC.

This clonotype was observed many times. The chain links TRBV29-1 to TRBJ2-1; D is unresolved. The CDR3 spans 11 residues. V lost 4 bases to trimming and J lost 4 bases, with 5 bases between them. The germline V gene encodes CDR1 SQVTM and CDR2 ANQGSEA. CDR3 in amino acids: CSVGRYNEQFF. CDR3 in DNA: TGCAGCGTTGGGAGATACAATGAGCAGTTCTTC.

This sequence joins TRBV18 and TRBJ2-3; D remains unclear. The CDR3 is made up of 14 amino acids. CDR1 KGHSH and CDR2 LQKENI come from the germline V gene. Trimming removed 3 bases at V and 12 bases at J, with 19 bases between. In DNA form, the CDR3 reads TGTGCCAGCTCACCGGGTTCGGGTAGCAACTTACAGTATTTT. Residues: CASSPGSGSNLQYF.

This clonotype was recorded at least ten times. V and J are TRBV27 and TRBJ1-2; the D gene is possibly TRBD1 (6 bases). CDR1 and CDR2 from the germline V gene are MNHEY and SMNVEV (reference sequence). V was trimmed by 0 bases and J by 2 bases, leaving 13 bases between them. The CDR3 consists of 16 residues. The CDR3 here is CASSLSHRDTNYGYTF. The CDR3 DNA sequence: TGTGCCAGCAGTTTATCTCACCGGGACACCAACTATGGCTACACCTTC.

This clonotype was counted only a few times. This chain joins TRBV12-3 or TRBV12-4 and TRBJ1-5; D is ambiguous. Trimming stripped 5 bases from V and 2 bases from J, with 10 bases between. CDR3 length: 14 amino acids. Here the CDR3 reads CASSRTRGNQPQHF. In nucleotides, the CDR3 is TGTGCCAGCAGTCGAACTCGGGGCAATCAGCCCCAGCATTTT.

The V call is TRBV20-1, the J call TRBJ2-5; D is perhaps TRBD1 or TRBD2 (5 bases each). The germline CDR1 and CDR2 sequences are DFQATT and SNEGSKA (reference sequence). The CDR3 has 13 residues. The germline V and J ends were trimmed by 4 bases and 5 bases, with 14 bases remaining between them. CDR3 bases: TGCAGTGCTATTTCCGGGGCGACTGAGACCCAGTACTTC. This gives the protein CSAISGATETQYF.

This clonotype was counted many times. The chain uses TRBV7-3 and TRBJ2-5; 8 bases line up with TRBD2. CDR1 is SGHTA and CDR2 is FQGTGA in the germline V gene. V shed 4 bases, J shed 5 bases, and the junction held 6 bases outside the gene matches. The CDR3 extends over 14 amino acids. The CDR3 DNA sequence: TGTGCCAGCAGCTCGCGGGGGGTAAAGGAGACCCAGTACTTC. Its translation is CASSSRGVKETQYF.